The 10 T cell receptor beta chains below were found in one sample sequenced in a study of T cell clonality in common variable immunodeficiency. Clones were sequenced by immunoSEQ multiplex PCR, and TCRdb holds only the in-frame ones, with some missing. The sample includes about 28,000 clones, none of them occurring once. Study outcomes and limitations: Fewer deletions and N-nucleotide insertions were reportedly seen in common variable immunodeficiency TCR beta sequences.

Their cognate antigens are unknown. The sequenced sample consisted of peripheral blood mononuclear cells. Receptors were obtained from a human donor with common variable immunodeficiency.

This clone appeared many times. CDR3 bases read: TGTGCCAGCAGTTTATACTGGGACAGGGTAGACCAGCCC. Protein sequence: CASSLYWDRVDQP. The entire CDR3 protein is CASSLYWDRVDQPQHF. The chain is built from TRBV28 and TRBJ1-5; 9 bases map to TRBD1. The CDR3 is cut off 3 residues early in the read; its end comes from the germline J gene. Losses at the gene ends were 1 base for V and 7 bases for J; bases not matched to a gene: 8. CDR1 and CDR2 from the germline V gene are MDHEN and SYDVKM. The CDR3 runs 16 residues.

About this clone: The read ends 3 residues before the CDR3 terminus; that terminus is restored from the germline J gene. The chain combines TRBV7-2 with TRBJ2-7; D is unclear. This CDR3 region has 12 residues. V was shortened by 1 base and J by 6 bases, with 7 bases between the two germline ends. Germline values: CDR1 SGHTA, CDR2 FQGNSA. CDR3 bases read: TGTGCCAGCAGCTTAGTCTACCTCGAG. Translating gives CASSLVYLE. In full, the CDR3 is CASSLVYLEQYF.

This clone was found a few times. The read is 3 residues too short to cover the CDR3 end, so that end is filled in from the germline J gene. The rearrangement links TRBV2 to TRBJ2-2; D is possibly TRBD1 (5 bases). The ends were cut back, 2 bases at V and 5 bases at J, with 9 bases in the middle. Germline loops: CDR1 SNHLY, CDR2 FYNNEI. This CDR3 comprises 14 residues. CDR3 in amino acids: CASSERQGTGELFF. Partial CDR3 DNA: TGTGCCAGCAGTGAACGGCAGGGAACCGGGGAG.

This clone came up many times. Here the CDR3 reads CSVGLAGGLTDTQYF. The part of the CDR3 DNA that was read is TGCAGCGTAGGACTAGCGGGGGGGCTCACAGATACG. This chain connects TRBV29-1 to TRBJ2-3, with 15 bases matching TRBD2. The read stops 3 residues short of the end of the CDR3; the missing end is completed from the germline J gene. The junction had 3 bases not matched to a gene; V was cut back by 6 bases and J by 2 bases. Looked up from germline, CDR1 is SQVTM and CDR2 is ANQGSEA. The CDR3 is 15 amino acids.

This clone has more than one count but fewer than ten. With the read ending 3 residues before the CDR3 end, the germline J gene is used to fill in that end. This chain uses TRBV7-9 with TRBJ1-2, with a weak D call TRBD1 (5 bases). Germline-derived CDR1 and CDR2 are SEHNR and FQNEAQ (reference sequence). This CDR3 has 15 residues. The CDR3 sequence: CASSQRTLTKDGYTF. CDR3 bases read: TGTGCCAGCAGCCAAAGGACACTAACAAAGGACGGC.

CDR3 protein: CSARATSGAVNEQFF. CDR3 DNA, as far as it was read: TGCAGTGCTAGAGCGACTAGCGGGGCTGTCAATGAG. The chain recombines TRBV20-1 with TRBJ2-1, with TRBD2 identical over 11 bases. The sequence runs out 3 residues before the end of the CDR3; the remainder is reconstructed from the germline J gene. Germline V lookup: CDR1 DFQATT, CDR2 SNEGSKA (reference sequence). V shed 1 base and J 6 bases; nucleotides not matched to a gene: 5. This CDR3 is 15 amino acids long.

In the case of this clone: The read finishes 3 residues shy of the CDR3 end, and the germline J gene is used to complete it. The rearrangement links TRBV11-3 to TRBJ2-7; perhaps TRBD1 as D (5 bases). This CDR3 spans 13 amino acids. The V end lost 5 bases, the J end lost 4 bases, and 12 bases lay between the germline ends. Germline CDR1 is SGHNT and CDR2 is YENEEA. The CDR3 loop reads CASSNYDSYEQYF. The sequenced part of the CDR3 DNA is TGTGCCAGCAGCAACTACGACAGTTACGAG.

This clone has a count of ten or more. The observed sequence ends 3 residues before the CDR3 terminus, with the missing tail filled in from the germline J gene. The rearrangement joins TRBV10-3 to TRBJ1-1, with D maybe TRBD1 (5 bases). Trimming removed 2 bases at V and 0 bases at J, with 16 bases between. Germline values: CDR1 ENHRY, CDR2 SYGVKD. The CDR3 has 17 amino acids. CDR3 sequence reads: CAISEISTGVMNTEAFF. Partial CDR3 DNA: TGTGCCATCAGTGAGATTTCTACAGGAGTGATGAACACTGAA.

Of note for this clone: The read is 3 residues too short to cover the CDR3 end, so that end is filled in from the germline J gene. The chain has TRBV7-8 and TRBJ2-2; 7 bases are a match to TRBD2. This CDR3 spans 16 amino acids. Germline CDR1 SGHVS, CDR2 FQNEAQ. The J segment lost 3 bases and the V segment lost 1 base, leaving 5 bases of the junction unmatched. CDR3 protein: CASSLGAGLHTGELFF. The CDR3 bases that were read are TGTGCCAGCAGCTTAGGAGCGGGACTCCACACCGGGGAG.

In regard to this clone: The CDR3 end lies 3 residues beyond the end of the read and is filled in from the germline J gene. The chain couples TRBV19 to TRBJ1-1; possible D gene TRBD1, 5 bases. Trimming pared 3 bases from V and 4 bases from J, leaving 9 bases between. Germline V gives CDR1 LNHDA, CDR2 SQIVND (reference sequence). This CDR3 has 13 amino acids. CDR3 sequence: CASSIGRVTEAFF. The sequenced CDR3 bases are TGTGCCAGTAGTATTGGCAGGGTCACTGAA. Full variable domain (missing parts from reference TRBV19 and TRBJ1-1): DGGITQSPKYLFRKEGQNVTLSCEQNLNHDAMYWYRQDPGQGLRLIYYSQIVNDFQKGDIAEGYSVSREKKESFPLTVTSAQKNPTAFYLCASSIGRVTEAFFGQGTRLTVV.